A selection of T cell receptor beta chains follows, all from one sample in a study of blood T cell repertoires in COVID-19. TCRdb's copy holds only in-frame clones and misses some; the assay was immunoSEQ multiplex PCR. Among around 300,000 clones listed, 85% were seen once. The sample consisted of PBMCs or T cells enriched from blood (not recorded which). The receptors originated from a woman in her 50s who had recovered from COVID-19. Both conserved end residues are part of each CDR3. A D gene is named only where the DNA matches it firmly. Size values are once, few and many counts, or a class for expanded clones, and some rows have none.

J | length | D | V | size | CDR3 | DNA
TRBJ2-7 | 15 | TRBD2 | TRBV5-4 | - | CASSGGLAEQYEQYF | TGTGCCAGCAGCGGCGGACTAGCGGAACAATACGAGCAGTACTTC
TRBJ2-4 | 13 | TRBD1 | TRBV29-1 | - | CSVAGQGHGVQYF | TGCAGCGTTGCGGGACAGGGCCATGGGGTTCAGTACTTC
TRBJ1-2 | 16 | - | TRBV7-9 | - | CASSLPYRESENGYTF | TGTGCCAGCAGCTTACCTTACAGAGAATCCGAGAATGGCTACACCTTC
TRBJ1-6 | 15 | TRBD1 | TRBV6-2/TRBV6-3 | - | CASSYSDRGLLPLHF | TGTGCCAGCAGTTACTCGGACAGGGGGTTGTTACCCCTCCACTTT
TRBJ2-7 | 15 | TRBD2 | TRBV3-1/TRBV3-2 | - | CASSQGSGGTYEQYF | TGTGCCAGCAGCCAAGGAAGCGGGGGGACTTACGAGCAGTACTTC
TRBJ1-2 | 15 | - | TRBV6-5 | - | CATVFRDILLYGYTF | TGTGCCACCGTTTTTCGGGACATTTTACTCTATGGCTACACCTTC
TRBJ1-5 | 15 | TRBD1 | TRBV19 | - | CASRAGQARNQPQHF | TGTGCCAGTAGGGCGGGACAGGCGAGAAATCAGCCCCAGCATTTT
TRBJ1-6 | 14 | - | TRBV5-8 | - | CASSLQRTRSPLHF | TGTGCCAGCAGCTTGCAACGCACGCGATCACCCCTCCACTTT
TRBJ2-5 | 14 | TRBD1 | TRBV18 | - | CASSPTGLRETQYF | TGTGCCAGCTCACCGACAGGGCTAAGGGAGACCCAGTACTTC
TRBJ2-5 | 17 | TRBD2 | TRBV18 | - | CASSPSLSSGGAQTQYF | TGTGCCAGCTCACCAAGTCTGTCTAGCGGGGGGGCACAGACCCAGTACTTC
TRBJ1-1 | 13 | - | TRBV5-1 | - | CASSWTVNTEAFF | TGCGCCAGCAGCTGGACAGTGAACACTGAAGCTTTCTTT
TRBJ2-3 | 15 | TRBD1 | TRBV28 | - | CASSLSQGEIDTQYF | TGTGCCAGCAGTTTAAGTCAGGGGGAAATAGATACGCAGTATTTT
TRBJ2-7 | 16 | TRBD1 | TRBV11-2 | - | CASSLLRTGSPYEQYF | TGTGCCAGCAGCTTACTTAGGACAGGGTCGCCCTACGAGCAGTACTTC
TRBJ2-1 | 14 | - | TRBV7-2 | - | CASSGARDFNEQFF | TGTGCCAGCAGCGGAGCGAGGGACTTCAATGAGCAGTTCTTC
TRBJ2-7 | 14 | - | TRBV27 | - | CASSSGTLIYEQYF | TGTGCCAGCAGTTCCGGGACACTGATATACGAGCAGTACTTC
TRBJ2-7 | 16 | TRBD1 | TRBV4-1 | - | CASSHLRGQGAYEQYF | TGCGCCAGCAGCCACCTAAGGGGGCAGGGGGCTTACGAGCAGTACTTC
TRBJ1-6 | 16 | - | TRBV4-1 | once | CASSQDLMGAGRPLHF | TGCGCCAGCAGCCAAGACCTTATGGGGGCCGGCCGTCCCCTCCACTTT
TRBJ2-2 | 15 | - | TRBV5-1 | - | CASSLVAGNTGELFF | TGCGCCAGCAGCTTGGTGGCGGGAAACACCGGGGAGCTGTTTTTT
TRBJ1-2 | 16 | - | TRBV5-5 | - | CASSPTATRANYGYTF | TGTGCCAGCAGCCCCACAGCGACGAGGGCTAACTATGGCTACACCTTC
TRBJ1-2 | 14 | - | TRBV6-1 | - | CASSEERVYYGYTF | TGTGCCAGCAGTGAAGAGAGGGTCTACTATGGCTACACCTTC
TRBJ2-5 | 13 | - | TRBV7-2 | once | CASSSYREETQYF | TGTGCCAGCAGCTCTTACCGGGAAGAGACCCAGTACTTC
TRBJ2-7 | 13 | - | TRBV9 | - | CASSVQGTHEQYF | TGTGCCAGCAGCGTACAGGGGACCCACGAGCAGTACTTC
TRBJ1-1 | 14 | TRBD1 | TRBV3-1/TRBV3-2 | - | CASSPRTGGTEAFF | TGTGCCAGCAGCCCCCGGACAGGGGGCACTGAAGCTTTCTTT
TRBJ2-4 | 13 | - | TRBV14 | - | CASSQGPATSRDF | TGTGCCAGCAGCCAAGGTCCGGCGACCTCGAGGGACTTC
TRBJ2-5 | 15 | TRBD1 | TRBV5-4 | - | CASSSWGQRQETQYF | TGTGCCAGCAGTTCTTGGGGACAGAGACAAGAGACCCAGTACTTC
TRBJ2-7 | 16 | TRBD1 | TRBV9 | - | CASSSGTGTEIYEQYF | TGTGCCAGCAGCTCCGGGACCGGGACAGAAATCTACGAGCAGTACTTC
TRBJ2-7 | 13 | - | TRBV3-1/TRBV3-2 | - | CASSRDSDYEQYF | TGTGCCAGCAGCAGGGACTCCGACTACGAGCAGTACTTC
TRBJ2-1 | 13 | TRBD2 | TRBV6-5 | few | CASTQGLATEQFF | TGTGCCAGCACTCAGGGACTAGCGACGGAGCAGTTCTTC
TRBJ2-5 | 16 | - | TRBV3-1/TRBV3-2 | - | CASSQDLGTGRETQYF | TGTGCCAGCAGCCAAGATCTGGGAACAGGGAGAGAGACCCAGTACTTC
TRBJ1-6 | 14 | - | TRBV2 | - | CASKGIRNNSPLHF | TGTGCCAGCAAGGGGATTCGTAATAATTCACCCCTCCACTTT
TRBJ2-7 | 12 | TRBD1 | TRBV30 | - | CAWVQGAYEQYF | TGTGCCTGGGTACAGGGGGCTTACGAGCAGTACTTC
TRBJ2-3 | 14 | - | TRBV28 | - | CASSFGRTTDTQYF | TGTGCCAGCAGTTTTGGGAGGACCACAGATACGCAGTATTTT
TRBJ2-3 | 14 | - | TRBV2 | - | CASSVARGTDTQYF | TGTGCCAGCAGTGTCGCTAGAGGCACAGATACGCAGTATTTT
TRBJ1-5 | 18 | - | TRBV12-5 | - | CASGFTLPGGGSNQPQHF | TGTGCTAGTGGTTTTACCCTTCCCGGGGGTGGTAGCAATCAGCCCCAGCATTTT
TRBJ2-3 | 14 | - | TRBV12-5 | - | CASGLSGSTDTQYF | TGTGCTAGTGGTTTGTCCGGTAGCACAGATACGCAGTATTTT
TRBJ2-7 | 17 | - | TRBV7-8 | - | CASSSLTPRSGRSEQYF | TGTGCCAGCAGCTCCCTTACTCCGCGGTCGGGAAGATCCGAGCAGTACTTC
TRBJ2-7 | 15 | - | TRBV4-3 | - | CASSQDGGGSYEQYF | TGCGCCAGCAGCCAAGATGGCGGAGGGTCCTACGAGCAGTACTTC
TRBJ1-2 | 14 | TRBD1 | TRBV19 | - | CASSPSWTGYGYTF | TGTGCCAGTAGTCCGAGTTGGACAGGCTATGGCTACACCTTC
TRBJ2-2 | 14 | - | TRBV5-8 | few | CASSLQSNTGELFF | TGTGCCAGCAGCTTGCAGTCGAACACCGGGGAGCTGTTTTTT
TRBJ2-5 | 13 | - | TRBV29-1 | - | CSVRSLYQETQYF | TGCAGCGTACGGTCGTTGTACCAAGAGACCCAGTACTTC
TRBJ1-1 | 12 | - | TRBV30 | - | CALSRQDTEAFF | TGTGCCTTAAGTCGACAGGACACTGAAGCTTTCTTT
TRBJ2-1 | 17 | TRBD1 | TRBV4-3 | - | CASSQDGGRGPYNEQFF | TGCGCCAGCAGCCAAGATGGGGGCAGGGGGCCGTACAATGAGCAGTTCTTC
TRBJ1-2 | 16 | TRBD1 | TRBV27 | - | CASSFDGYRGDYGYTF | TGTGCCAGCAGTTTTGACGGTTACAGGGGGGACTATGGCTACACCTTC
TRBJ1-5 | 18 | TRBD1 | TRBV19 | - | CASSTRGTVQRGNQPQHF | TGTGCCAGTAGTACCCGCGGGACAGTTCAGAGGGGCAATCAGCCCCAGCATTTT
TRBJ1-2 | 14 | - | TRBV29-1 | - | CSVEPPVQGYGYTF | TGCAGCGTTGAGCCCCCGGTCCAGGGCTATGGCTACACCTTC
TRBJ2-7 | 17 | - | TRBV11-2 | - | CASSLRTGTYLPYEQYF | TGTGCCAGCAGCTTACGGACCGGGACATACCTCCCCTACGAGCAGTACTTC
TRBJ1-1 | 14 | TRBD1 | TRBV7-2 | - | CASRTGGSRTEAFF | TGTGCCTCACGAACAGGGGGTAGTAGGACTGAAGCTTTCTTT
TRBJ2-1 | 17 | TRBD1 | TRBV9 | - | CASSSAGTGPTYNEQFF | TGTGCCAGCAGCTCCGCCGGGACAGGGCCGACCTACAATGAGCAGTTCTTC
TRBJ1-1 | 15 | - | TRBV2 | few | CASTSHGMTNTEAFF | TGTGCCAGCACCAGTCACGGGATGACGAACACTGAAGCTTTCTTT
TRBJ1-5 | 17 | - | TRBV28 | - | CASRPENRVVSNQPQHF | TGTGCCAGCAGGCCCGAGAACAGGGTAGTAAGCAATCAGCCCCAGCATTTT
TRBJ2-2 | 16 | TRBD2 | TRBV7-8 | - | CASSSRIAGISGELFF | TGTGCCAGCAGCTCGAGAATAGCGGGGATTTCCGGGGAGCTGTTTTTT
TRBJ1-5 | 12 | - | TRBV28 | few | CASLSSNQPQHF | TGTGCCAGCCTAAGCAGCAATCAGCCCCAGCATTTT